These T cell receptor beta chains were read from a single sample in a study of CD8 T cells in Susac syndrome. MiXCR, run by TCRdb on the immunoSEQ multiplex PCR reads, gives a single entry per CDR3 protein. The sample includes around 280,000 distinct CDR3 sequences, about 91% of them seen just once. Material for sequencing was CD4+ T cells from PBMCs. These receptors were obtained from a human donor with multiple sclerosis. CDR3s include the opening cysteine and the closing phenylalanine or tryptophan. Fields, in order: J gene, V gene, clone size, D gene, CDR3 protein, CDR3 DNA. D genes are given only for firm matches. Some rows have no size entry. The others give once, few or many, or a class for an expanded clone.

>TRBJ2-5|TRBV6-5|NA|NA
CASSYDHQETQYF
TGTGCCAGCAGTTACGACCACCAAGAGACCCAGTACTTC
>TRBJ1-1|TRBV5-5|NA|NA
CASSFGGTGTEAFF
TGTGCCAGCAGCTTTGGGGGCACGGGCACTGAAGCTTTCTTT
>TRBJ2-5|TRBV27|NA|NA
CASSPTYRVQETQYF
TGTGCCAGCAGTCCAACCTACAGGGTACAAGAGACCCAGTACTTC
>TRBJ2-7|TRBV4-1|NA|NA
CASSQGQRAITYEQYF
TGCGCCAGCAGCCAGGGACAACGGGCGATAACCTACGAGCAGTACTTC
>TRBJ2-1|TRBV5-4|NA|NA
CASSLTTDPTYNEQFF
TGTGCCAGCAGCTTGACGACGGACCCAACTTACAATGAGCAGTTCTTC
>TRBJ1-3|TRBV4-1|NA|NA
CASSQDLPGASSGNTIYF
TGCGCCAGCAGCCAAGATCTCCCGGGGGCAAGCTCTGGAAACACCATATATTTT
>TRBJ1-2|TRBV19|once|TRBD1
CASSIVTGGNYGYTF
TGTGCCAGTAGTATAGTGACAGGGGGCAACTATGGCTACACCTTC
>TRBJ1-2|TRBV6-7|NA|NA
CASSYGDLNWGYTF
TGTGCCAGCAGCTACGGGGACCTAAATTGGGGCTACACCTTC
>TRBJ2-3|TRBV6-5|NA|TRBD2
CASRREGAPTQYF
TGTGCCAGTAGGCGGGAGGGGGCACCTACGCAGTATTTT
>TRBJ1-1|TRBV6-6|NA|NA
CAGSIQGAEAFF
TGTGCCGGATCGATACAGGGAGCTGAAGCTTTCTTT
>TRBJ1-3|TRBV20-1|NA|NA
CSARGGVNSGNTIYF
TGCAGTGCTAGAGGGGGAGTTAACTCTGGAAACACCATATATTTT
>TRBJ2-5|TRBV24-1|NA|NA
CATSATSSWQNQETQYF
TGTGCCACCAGTGCCACGTCGTCCTGGCAGAACCAAGAGACCCAGTACTTC
>TRBJ2-1|TRBV5-4|NA|TRBD2
CASSPGLGGYNEQFF
TGTGCCAGCAGCCCGGGACTAGGTGGTTACAATGAGCAGTTCTTC
>TRBJ1-5|TRBV20-1|NA|NA
CSATPQAAYNQPQHF
TGCAGTGCTACTCCTCAGGCGGCCTACAATCAGCCCCAGCATTTT
>TRBJ1-5|TRBV27|NA|NA
CASSFRGFNQPQHF
TGTGCCAGCAGTTTCCGGGGCTTCAATCAGCCCCAGCATTTT
>TRBJ2-7|TRBV18|NA|NA
CASSPASGEQYF
TGTGCCAGCTCACCTGCTTCAGGCGAGCAGTACTTC
>TRBJ2-1|TRBV12-3/TRBV12-4|NA|TRBD2
CASRKGTSGDNEQFF
TGTGCCAGCAGGAAAGGGACTAGCGGGGACAATGAGCAGTTCTTC
>TRBJ2-1|TRBV29-1|NA|TRBD2
CSGTELAAYNEQFF
TGCAGCGGGACGGAACTAGCGGCATACAATGAGCAGTTCTTC
>TRBJ1-2|TRBV5-4|NA|NA
CASSLVGRTNYGYTF
TGTGCCAGCAGCTTGGTGGGACGGACTAACTATGGCTACACCTTC
>TRBJ2-1|TRBV9|NA|TRBD2
CASSAPAGGAYNEQFF
TGTGCCAGCAGCGCTCCAGCGGGGGGCGCCTACAATGAGCAGTTCTTC
>TRBJ2-7|TRBV3-1|NA|NA
CASSRASIPEGYEQHF
TGTGCCAGCAGCCGTGCCTCCATCCCCGAAGGCTACGAGCAGCACTTC
>TRBJ1-4|TRBV21-1|NA|NA
CASRPGRLF
TGTGCCAGCCGACCGGGACGGCTTTTT
>TRBJ2-5|TRBV28|once|TRBD1
CASSSSTGSETQYF
TGTGCCAGCAGTTCCTCGACAGGGTCAGAGACCCAGTACTTC
>TRBJ1-3|TRBV5-6|NA|NA
CASSPLGGTGNTIYF
TGTGCCAGCAGCCCCCTTGGGGGGACTGGAAACACCATATATTTT
>TRBJ2-3|TRBV20-1|NA|NA
CSASPNTDTQYF
TGCAGTGCTAGTCCTAACACAGATACGCAGTATTTT
>TRBJ1-6|TRBV20-1|NA|TRBD1
CSASPDRASNSPLHF
TGCAGTGCTAGCCCCGACAGGGCGAGTAATTCACCCCTCCACTTT
>TRBJ2-1|TRBV20-1|once|TRBD1
CSANDQGVAGNEQFF
TGCAGTGCTAACGACCAGGGGGTAGCCGGCAATGAGCAGTTCTTC
>TRBJ1-2|TRBV7-2|once|TRBD1
CASSPDRVFYGYTF
TGTGCCAGCAGCCCGGACAGGGTTTTCTATGGCTACACCTTC
>TRBJ2-5|TRBV7-3|NA|TRBD2
CASSALGSGETQYF
TGTGCCAGCAGCGCCCTGGGTAGCGGGGAGACCCAGTACTTC
>TRBJ2-7|TRBV6-5|NA|TRBD2
CASSYSSWTSGSNEQYF
TGTGCCAGCAGTTACTCTTCATGGACTAGCGGGAGTAACGAGCAGTACTTC
>TRBJ2-7|TRBV4-2|NA|TRBD1
CASSQSRPGTGFEQYF
TGTGCCAGCAGCCAATCCCGCCCCGGGACAGGGTTCGAGCAGTACTTC
>TRBJ2-1|TRBV24-1|NA|NA
CATSGPLLGDTYNEQFF
TGTGCCACCAGTGGTCCCCTCCTAGGGGACACCTACAATGAGCAGTTCTTC
>TRBJ2-1|TRBV15|once|TRBD2
CATSRDLAGGFNEQFF
TGTGCCACCAGCAGAGATCTTGCGGGAGGGTTCAATGAGCAGTTCTTC
>TRBJ2-1|TRBV7-3|NA|TRBD2
CASKAGGNSYNEQFF
TGTGCCAGCAAAGCGGGGGGCAACTCCTACAATGAGCAGTTCTTC
>TRBJ1-2|TRBV5-1|NA|TRBD1
CASSLSTGGDGYTF
TGCGCCAGCAGCTTATCTACAGGGGGGGATGGCTACACCTTC